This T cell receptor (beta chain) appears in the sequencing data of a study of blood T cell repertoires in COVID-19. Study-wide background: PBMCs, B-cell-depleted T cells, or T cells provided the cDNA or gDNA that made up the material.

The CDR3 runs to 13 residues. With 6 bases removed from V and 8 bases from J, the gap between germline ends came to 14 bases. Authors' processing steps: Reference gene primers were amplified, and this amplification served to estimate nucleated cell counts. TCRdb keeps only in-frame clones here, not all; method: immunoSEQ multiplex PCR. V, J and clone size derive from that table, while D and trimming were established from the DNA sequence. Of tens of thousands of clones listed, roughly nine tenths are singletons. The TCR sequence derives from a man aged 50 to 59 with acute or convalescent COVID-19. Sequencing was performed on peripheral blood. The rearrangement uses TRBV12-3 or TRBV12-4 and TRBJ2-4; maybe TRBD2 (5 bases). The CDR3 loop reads CASSGDARDIQYF. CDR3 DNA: TGTGCCAGCAGCGGCGACGCGAGGGACATTCAGTACTTC.